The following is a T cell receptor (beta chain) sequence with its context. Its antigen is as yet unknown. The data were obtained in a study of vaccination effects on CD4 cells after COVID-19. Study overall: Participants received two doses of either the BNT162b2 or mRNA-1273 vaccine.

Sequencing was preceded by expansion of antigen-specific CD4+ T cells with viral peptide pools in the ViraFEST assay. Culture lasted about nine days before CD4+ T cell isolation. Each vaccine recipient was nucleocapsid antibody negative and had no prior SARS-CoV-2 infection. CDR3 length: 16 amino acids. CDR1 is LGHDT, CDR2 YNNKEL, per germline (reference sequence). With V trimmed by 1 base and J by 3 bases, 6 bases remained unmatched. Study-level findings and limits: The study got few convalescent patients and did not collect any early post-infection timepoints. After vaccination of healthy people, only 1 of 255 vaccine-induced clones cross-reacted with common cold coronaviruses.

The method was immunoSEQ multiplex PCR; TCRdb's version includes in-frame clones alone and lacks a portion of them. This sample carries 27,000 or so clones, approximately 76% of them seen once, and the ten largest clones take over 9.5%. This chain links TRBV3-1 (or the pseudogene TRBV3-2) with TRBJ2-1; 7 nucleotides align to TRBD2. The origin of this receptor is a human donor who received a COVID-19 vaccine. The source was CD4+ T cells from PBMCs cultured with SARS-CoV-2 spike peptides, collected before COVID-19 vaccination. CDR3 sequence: CASSQGFASGYNEQFF. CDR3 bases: TGTGCCAGCAGCCAAGGTTTCGCTAGCGGCTACAATGAGCAGTTCTTC.